The 19 T cell receptor beta chains given below trace back to one sample, sequenced in a study of T cell changes during pregnancy in multiple sclerosis. Sequencing used immunoSEQ multiplex PCR; TCRdb keeps in-frame clones, though not all of them. In the table there are 70,000 or so clones, 90% to 95% of which are singletons. The starting material was peripheral blood, obtained in the third trimester of pregnancy. These receptors all come from a female donor in good health, enrolled as a control in a pregnancy study.

The V gene is TRBV15, the J gene TRBJ2-1, with 8 nucleotides matching TRBD1. The germline V gene has CDR1 LNHNV and CDR2 YYDKDF (reference sequence). Trimming at V came to 0 bases and at J to 8 bases, leaving 9 bases not matched to a gene. This CDR3 is built from 16 residues. This chain's CDR3 is CATSRDLRTGSHEQFF. In DNA, the CDR3 is TGTGCCACCAGCAGAGATCTCCGGACAGGGTCGCATGAGCAGTTCTTC.

The V gene is TRBV5-4, the J gene TRBJ1-2, with 9 bases identical to TRBD1. The CDR3 length is 16 residues. V trimming: 0 bases; J trimming: 5 bases; junction bases outside the gene matches: 8. The V gene's germline CDR1 is SGHNT and CDR2 YYREEE (reference sequence). The CDR3 sequence: CASSLDPTGGSYGYTF. CDR3 nucleotide sequence: TGTGCCAGCAGCTTGGACCCAACAGGGGGCTCATATGGCTACACCTTC.

The rearrangement uses TRBV21-1 and TRBJ1-6; the table assigns TRBD1, which was not confirmed against the DNA. TRBV21-1 is a known pseudogene. The CDR3 has 14 amino acids. The CDR3 DNA reads as TGTGCCAGCAGCAAAGGGACAGGGGTCTCACCCCTCCACTTT. Protein product: CASSKGTGVSPLHF.

Details on this clone: Other DNA sequences of this sample code for an identical CDR3. The chain carries TRBV6-6 and TRBJ1-5, with D possibly being TRBD1 (5 bases). Germline V CDR1 and CDR2: MNHNY, SVGAGI (reference sequence). V lost 7 bases, J lost 4 bases, and 8 bases lay in between. This CDR3 has 12 residues. CDR3 nucleotides: TGTGCCAGCACGGAGGGGAATCAGCCCCAGCATTTT. Translation: CASTEGNQPQHF.

The V and J genes are TRBV6-5 and TRBJ2-7; 12 bases align to TRBD1. The CDR3 runs 14 residues. V shed 11 bases and J 5 bases; nucleotides not matched to a gene: 10. Germline loops: CDR1 MNHEY, CDR2 SVGAGI. In DNA form, the CDR3 reads TGTGCCGCAGAACCCGGGACAGGGGGCAACGAGCAGTACTTC. Its translation is CAAEPGTGGNEQYF.

The chain links TRBV18 to TRBJ1-4; D is perhaps TRBD1 (6 bases). Germline assignment: CDR1 KGHSH and CDR2 LQKENI. The CDR3 is 16 amino acids. V was cut by 3 bases and J by 4 bases, with 15 bases left in between. DNA of the CDR3: TGTGCCAGCTCACCCCGACAGGTCGACGATAATGAAAAACTGTTTTTT. It translates to CASSPRQVDDNEKLFF.

The chain recombines TRBV5-5 with TRBJ2-5, with a possible D match to TRBD2 (6 bases). This CDR3 contains 14 residues. The germline gives CDR1 SGHKS, CDR2 YYEKEE (reference sequence). V lost 4 bases and J lost 2, with 12 bases in between. Here the CDR3 reads CASSAQRGQETQYF. In DNA, the CDR3 is TGTGCCAGCAGCGCCCAACGGGGGCAAGAGACCCAGTACTTC.

This clone was detected only once. The genes are TRBV27 and TRBJ1-2, with TRBD1 matching 11 bases. Germline V CDR1 and CDR2: MNHEY, SMNVEV (reference sequence). With 8 bases clipped from V and 6 bases from J, the junction kept 11 bases outside the gene matches. CDR3 size: 15 residues. CDR3 loop: CASQLTRDRGNGYTF. The DNA for the CDR3 is TGTGCCAGCCAACTGACCCGGGACAGGGGGAATGGCTACACCTTC.

The chain links TRBV27 to TRBJ2-7; weak D call: TRBD2 (5 bases). Germline CDR1 reads MNHEY; CDR2 reads SMNVEV (reference sequence). There are 13 residues in the CDR3. Trimming cost V 3 bases and J 2 bases, with 8 bases left between them. The CDR3 coding sequence is TGTGCCAGCAGTTTGCGGGCGGCCTACGAGCAGTACTTC. Amino acid sequence: CASSLRAAYEQYF.

The chain joins TRBV7-9 to TRBJ1-2; 8 bases match TRBD1. The CDR3 contains 14 residues. The germline V gene encodes CDR1 SEHNR and CDR2 FQNEAQ (reference sequence). The ends lost 1 base at V and 2 bases at J; junction bases unmatched: 0. The CDR3 region has the DNA TGTGCCAGCAGCTTAGGACAGGGGAACTATGGCTACACCTTC. Translation: CASSLGQGNYGYTF.

The chain recombines TRBV14 with TRBJ1-1; 8 nucleotides align to TRBD1. Germline V gene sequence: CDR1 SGHDN, CDR2 FVKESK. V shed 2 bases and J 4 bases; nucleotides not matched to a gene: 6. The CDR3 runs 15 residues. The DNA of the CDR3 is TGTGCCAGCAGCCAACCCAGGGGGCGCGGCACTGAAGCTTTCTTT. It yields the protein CASSQPRGRGTEAFF.

This chain connects TRBV27 to TRBJ2-6; D gene unclear. Germline V gene sequence: CDR1 MNHEY, CDR2 SMNVEV (reference sequence). The CDR3 is 14 residues long. V lost 8 bases, J lost 0 bases, and 8 bases lay in between. The CDR3: CASLQYSGANVLTF. The DNA of the CDR3 is TGTGCCAGCCTGCAGTACTCTGGGGCCAACGTCCTGACTTTC.

The rearrangement joins TRBV19 to TRBJ2-2, with 7 bases fitting TRBD1. Germline CDR1 is LNHDA and CDR2 is SQIVND (reference sequence). J was trimmed by 3 bases and V by 1 base; bases with no gene match: 2. The length of the CDR3 is 15 residues. CDR3 amino acids: CASSIADRDTGELFF. Here the CDR3 DNA reads TGTGCCAGTAGTATAGCCGACAGGGACACCGGGGAGCTGTTTTTT.

The chain joins TRBV14 to TRBJ2-2; 11 nucleotides agree with TRBD2. V was clipped by 4 bases and J by 2 bases; unmatched bases: 3. Germline-derived CDR1 and CDR2 are SGHDN and FVKESK. The CDR3 loop spans 16 amino acids. The CDR3 DNA is TGTGCCAGCAGCCGACTAGCGGGGACAAACACCGGGGAGCTGTTTTTT. Encoded protein: CASSRLAGTNTGELFF.

The V gene is TRBV6-1, the J gene TRBJ1-1; TRBD1 aligns across 7 bases. The CDR3 is 17 amino acids. Looked up from germline, CDR1 is MNHNS and CDR2 is SASEGT. The J segment lost 0 bases and the V segment lost 1 base, leaving 8 bases of the junction unmatched. The CDR3, as DNA: TGTGCCAGCAGTGAAGAAGCTCCGGGACAGTTGAACACTGAAGCTTTCTTT. Amino acids: CASSEEAPGQLNTEAFF.

This chain joins TRBV6-5 and TRBJ1-3; unclear D gene. The CDR3 covers 13 residues. Germline CDR1 MNHEY, CDR2 SVGAGI. The ends were cut back, 6 bases at V and 11 bases at J, with 17 bases in the middle. CDR3 residues: CASSTSREGAIYF. CDR3 DNA: TGTGCCAGCAGCACCAGTCGTGAGGGAGCCATATATTTT.

This chain uses TRBV4-2 with TRBJ2-3, with 15 bases identical to TRBD2. The J segment lost 6 bases and the V segment lost 0 bases, leaving 10 bases of the junction unmatched. Germline assignment: CDR1 LGHNA and CDR2 YNFKEQ. CDR3 size: 19 residues. The CDR3 protein is CASSQDGVRTSGGVDTQYF. CDR3 in DNA: TGTGCCAGCAGCCAAGATGGCGTCCGGACTAGCGGGGGGGTTGATACGCAGTATTTT.

The chain carries TRBV7-2 and TRBJ1-4; D unresolved. The germline V gene has CDR1 SGHTA and CDR2 FQGNSA. There are 16 residues in the CDR3. V was trimmed by 3 bases and J by 7 bases, leaving 18 bases between them. The CDR3 DNA follows: TGTGCCAGCAGCTTGGCCTACGGCAAAGGGAGTGAAAAACTGTTTTTT. Its translation: CASSLAYGKGSEKLFF.

The V gene is TRBV27, the J gene TRBJ1-4; D is perhaps TRBD1 (5 bases). The CDR3 has 15 residues. Germline V CDR1 and CDR2: MNHEY, SMNVEV (reference sequence). V was cut by 6 bases and J by 8 bases, with 19 bases left in between. The CDR3 reads CASRGPLVGGEKLFF. CDR3 in DNA: TGTGCCAGCAGGGGACCGCTGGTGGGGGGGGAAAAACTGTTTTTT.